Listed below are T cell receptor beta chains from one sample, sequenced in a study of blood T cells in healthy people across ages. TCRdb ran MiXCR on the 5' RACE reads and lists one entry per CDR3 protein. The table lists fewer than 900,000 distinct CDR3 sequences, approximately 43% of them singletons. Sequencing was done on a sample of blood. The receptors originated from an older woman in good health. CDR3s include the opening cysteine and the closing phenylalanine or tryptophan. Fields, in order: V gene, CDR3 protein.

>TRBV5-6
CASRGGRGSYNEQFF
>TRBV6-5
CTSSYGSGESDGQFF
>TRBV6-1
CASIRREGGHNQPQHF
>TRBV28
CASSFNGKNHHEQFF
>TRBV4-2
CASSQEKGRISPLHF
>TRBV20-1
CSASPGTSLNEQFF
>TRBV29-1
CSVDGTSGGINEQFF
>TRBV7-3
CASSLMGGEAPYEQYF
>TRBV28
CASSRSTGGRDSPLHF
>TRBV12-3/TRBV12-4
CASRPGRIYEQYF
>TRBV3-1
CASSQTDVTARSYRGQYF
>TRBV6-2/TRBV6-3
CASMTSGTLGGYNEQFF
>TRBV28
CASSTPGGWYTEAFF
>TRBV7-2
CASSLGAGLTYEQYF
>TRBV9
CASSVGGGYTF
>TRBV28
CASSGGATDTQYF
>TRBV7-2
CASSSKGGVEQFF
>TRBV10-3
CAISVKREKFF
>TRBV12-3/TRBV12-4
CASSSGTAYNSPLHF
>TRBV2
CASSGRTAGNEQFF
>TRBV6-6
CAGSLGGVTTDTQYF
>TRBV6-2/TRBV6-3
CASSYGEHSYEQYF
>TRBV2
CASSSGQILNTEAFF
>TRBV7-9
CASSLAEVWTDTQYF
>TRBV20-1
CSASLALSSYNEQFF
>TRBV29-1
CSVRLGEGTQYF
>TRBV7-9
CASSLGGLDYGYTF
>TRBV7-2
CASSLVFGGNYNEQFF
>TRBV20-1
CSATNSAIQYEQYF
>TRBV4-3
CASSQGLAGWDEQFF
>TRBV20-1
CSTWTGAGEQYF
>TRBV10-3
CAIRGGGADNEQFF
>TRBV15
CATSRDRGGSRDGYTF
>TRBV20-1
CSASPSGRNIHEQYF
>TRBV7-6
CASSLSSDPVHEQFF
>TRBV12-3/TRBV12-4
CASRRQGRNYGCTF
>TRBV2
CASRETGGKAKNIQYF
>TRBV28
CASSLSDPSDRDGYTF
>TRBV9
CASSVAPGSYERQYF
>TRBV30
CAWRFPTDTQYF
>TRBV10-3
CAISPATYGYTF
>TRBV20-1
CSAPPAGGSFGEQYF
>TRBV10-3
CAIRQGGDQPQHF
>TRBV20-1
CSASTGGPNTEAFF
>TRBV27
CASSRLAGGSLWSSYEQYF
>TRBV12-3/TRBV12-4
CASSVSTGYEQYF
>TRBV25-1
CASSGQAERSNEQFF
>TRBV11-2
CASRTGVSSYNEQFF
>TRBV5-1
CASSLNQYSHSPLHF
>TRBV3-1
CASSPKGAGANVLTF
>TRBV20-1
CSARNLARQGEQYF
>TRBV12-5
CASGGALGEQFF
>TRBV13
CASRAGLVGQETQYF
>TRBV12-3/TRBV12-4
CASSLRTGNSYEQYF
>TRBV6-1
CASSEAGGPNEQFF
>TRBV20-1
CSARDTIHNGSPLHF